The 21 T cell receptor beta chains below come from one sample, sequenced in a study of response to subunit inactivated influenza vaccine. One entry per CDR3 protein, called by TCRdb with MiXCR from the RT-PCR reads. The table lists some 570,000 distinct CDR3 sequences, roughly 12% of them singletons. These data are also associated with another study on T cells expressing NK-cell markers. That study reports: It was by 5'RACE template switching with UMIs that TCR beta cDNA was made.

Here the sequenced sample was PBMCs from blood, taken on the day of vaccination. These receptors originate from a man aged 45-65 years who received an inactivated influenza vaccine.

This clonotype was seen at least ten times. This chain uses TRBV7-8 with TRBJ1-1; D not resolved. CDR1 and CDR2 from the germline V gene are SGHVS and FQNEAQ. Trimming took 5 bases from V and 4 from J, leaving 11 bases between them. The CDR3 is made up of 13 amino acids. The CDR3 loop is CASSQQTVTEAFF. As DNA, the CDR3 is TGTGCCAGCAGCCAACAGACGGTCACTGAAGCTTTCTTT.

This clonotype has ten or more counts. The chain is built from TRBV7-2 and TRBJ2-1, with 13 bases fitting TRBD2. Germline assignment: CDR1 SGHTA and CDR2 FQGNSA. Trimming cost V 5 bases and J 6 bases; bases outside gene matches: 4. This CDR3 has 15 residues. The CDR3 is CASSSGTSGVNEQFF. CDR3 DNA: TGTGCCAGCAGCAGCGGGACTAGCGGGGTCAATGAGCAGTTCTTC.

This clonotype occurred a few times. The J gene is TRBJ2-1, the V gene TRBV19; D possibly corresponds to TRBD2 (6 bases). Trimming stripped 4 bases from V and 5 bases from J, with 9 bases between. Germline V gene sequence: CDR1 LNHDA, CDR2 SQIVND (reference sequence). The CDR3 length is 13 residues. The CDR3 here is CASSRVADNEQFF. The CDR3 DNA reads TGTGCCAGTAGTAGGGTAGCGGACAATGAGCAGTTCTTC.

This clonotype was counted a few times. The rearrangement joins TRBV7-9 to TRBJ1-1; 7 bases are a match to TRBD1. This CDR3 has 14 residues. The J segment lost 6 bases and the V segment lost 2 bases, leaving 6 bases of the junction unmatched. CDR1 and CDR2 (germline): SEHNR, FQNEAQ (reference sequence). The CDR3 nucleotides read TGTGCCAGCAGCTTAACCGGACAGGAGGCTGAAGCTTTCTTT. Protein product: CASSLTGQEAEAFF.

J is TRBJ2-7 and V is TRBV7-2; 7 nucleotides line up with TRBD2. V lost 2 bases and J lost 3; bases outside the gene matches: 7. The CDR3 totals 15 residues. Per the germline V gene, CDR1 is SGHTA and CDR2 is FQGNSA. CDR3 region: CASSLTGGKDYEQYF. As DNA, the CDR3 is TGTGCCAGCAGCTTAACGGGGGGTAAAGACTACGAGCAGTACTTC.

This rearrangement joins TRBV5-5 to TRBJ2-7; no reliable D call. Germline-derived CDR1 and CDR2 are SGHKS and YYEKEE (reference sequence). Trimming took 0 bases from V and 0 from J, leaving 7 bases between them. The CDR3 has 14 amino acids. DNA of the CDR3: TGTGCCAGCAGCTTGGAACTCAACTCCTACGAGCAGTACTTC. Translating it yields CASSLELNSYEQYF.

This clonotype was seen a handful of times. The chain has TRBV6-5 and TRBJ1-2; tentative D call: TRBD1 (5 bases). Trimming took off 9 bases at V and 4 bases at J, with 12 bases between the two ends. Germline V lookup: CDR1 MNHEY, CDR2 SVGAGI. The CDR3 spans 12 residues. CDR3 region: CASADKPYGYTF. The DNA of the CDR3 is TGTGCCAGTGCGGACAAACCCTATGGCTACACCTTC.

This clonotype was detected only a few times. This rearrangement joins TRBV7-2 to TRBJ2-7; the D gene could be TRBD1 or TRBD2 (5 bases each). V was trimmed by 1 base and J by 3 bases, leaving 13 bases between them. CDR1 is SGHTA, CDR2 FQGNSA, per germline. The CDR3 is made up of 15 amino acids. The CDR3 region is CASSLDGTAVYEQYF. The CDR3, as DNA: TGTGCCAGCAGCTTAGATGGGACGGCCGTCTACGAGCAGTACTTC.

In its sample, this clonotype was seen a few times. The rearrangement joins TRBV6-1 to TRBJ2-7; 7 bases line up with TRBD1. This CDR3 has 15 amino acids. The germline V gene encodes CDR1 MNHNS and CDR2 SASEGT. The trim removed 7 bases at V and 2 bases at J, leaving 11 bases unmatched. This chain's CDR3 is CASIRTGAPTYEQYF. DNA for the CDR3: TGTGCCAGCATCCGTACAGGGGCTCCAACCTACGAGCAGTACTTC.

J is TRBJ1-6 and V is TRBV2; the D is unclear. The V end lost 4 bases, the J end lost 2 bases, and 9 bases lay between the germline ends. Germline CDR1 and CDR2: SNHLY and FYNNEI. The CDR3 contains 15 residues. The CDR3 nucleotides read TGTGCCAGCAGTGTGAGAAGACCCTATAATTCACCCCTCCACTTT. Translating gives CASSVRRPYNSPLHF.

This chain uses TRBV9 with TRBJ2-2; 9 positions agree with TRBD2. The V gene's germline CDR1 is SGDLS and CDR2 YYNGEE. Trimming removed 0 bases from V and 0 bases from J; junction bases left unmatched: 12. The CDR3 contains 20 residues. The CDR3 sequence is CASSVASGTIRTPNTGELFF. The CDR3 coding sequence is TGTGCCAGCAGCGTAGCTAGCGGGACAATCCGGACGCCGAACACCGGGGAGCTGTTTTTT. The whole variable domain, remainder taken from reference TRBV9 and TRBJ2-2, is DSGVTQTPKHLITATGQRVTLRCSPRSGDLSVYWYQQSLDQGLQFLIQYYNGEERAKGNILERFSAQQFPDLHSELNLSSLELGDSALYFCASSVASGTIRTPNTGELFFGEGSRLTVL.

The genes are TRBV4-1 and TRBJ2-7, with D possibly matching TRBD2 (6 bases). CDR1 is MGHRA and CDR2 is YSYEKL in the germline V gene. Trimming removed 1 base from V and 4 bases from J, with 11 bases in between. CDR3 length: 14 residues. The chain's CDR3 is CASSQVIGGYEQYF. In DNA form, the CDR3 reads TGCGCCAGCAGCCAAGTAATAGGAGGGTACGAGCAGTACTTC.

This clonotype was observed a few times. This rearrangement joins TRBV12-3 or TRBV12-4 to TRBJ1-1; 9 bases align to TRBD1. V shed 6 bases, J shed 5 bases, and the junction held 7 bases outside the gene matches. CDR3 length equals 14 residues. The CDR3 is CASRKQGARTEAFF. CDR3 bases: TGTGCCAGCAGGAAACAGGGGGCCCGGACTGAAGCTTTCTTT.

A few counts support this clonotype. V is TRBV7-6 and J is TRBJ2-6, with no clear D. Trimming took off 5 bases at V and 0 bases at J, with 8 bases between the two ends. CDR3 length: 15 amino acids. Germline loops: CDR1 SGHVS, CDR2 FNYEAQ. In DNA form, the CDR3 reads TGTGCCAGCAGCCCCATACCCTCTGGGGCCAACGTCCTGACTTTC. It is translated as CASSPIPSGANVLTF.

CDR3 DNA sequence: TGCGCCAGCAGCATAAGCACAGGGGCCGCTGGTGGCTACACCTTC. It codes for CASSISTGAAGGYTF. The chain carries TRBV5-1 and TRBJ1-2, with TRBD1 matching 7 bases. The CDR3 is 15 amino acids. CDR1 is SGHRS, CDR2 YFSETQ, per germline. Trimming removed 4 bases from V and 7 bases from J; junction bases left unmatched: 13.

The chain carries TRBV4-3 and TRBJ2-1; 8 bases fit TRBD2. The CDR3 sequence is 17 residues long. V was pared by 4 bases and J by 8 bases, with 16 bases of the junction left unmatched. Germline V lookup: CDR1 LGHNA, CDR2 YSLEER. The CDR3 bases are TGCGCCAGCAGCCCGCAAGCCGCGGCGGGGGGATCATATGAGCAGTTCTTC. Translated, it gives CASSPQAAAGGSYEQFF.

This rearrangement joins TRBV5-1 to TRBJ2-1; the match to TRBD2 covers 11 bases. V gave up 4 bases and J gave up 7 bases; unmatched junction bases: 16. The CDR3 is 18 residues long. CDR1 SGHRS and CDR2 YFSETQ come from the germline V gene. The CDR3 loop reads CASSRRSSGGGLENEQFF. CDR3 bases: TGCGCCAGCAGCCGACGGAGTAGCGGGGGGGGACTAGAGAATGAGCAGTTCTTC. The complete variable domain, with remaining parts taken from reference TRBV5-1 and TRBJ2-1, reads KAGVTQTPRYLIKTRGQQVTLSCSPISGHRSVSWYQQTPGQGLQFLFEYFSETQRNKGNFPGRFSGRQFSNSRSEMNVSTLELGDSALYLCASSRRSSGGGLENEQFFGPGTRLTVL.

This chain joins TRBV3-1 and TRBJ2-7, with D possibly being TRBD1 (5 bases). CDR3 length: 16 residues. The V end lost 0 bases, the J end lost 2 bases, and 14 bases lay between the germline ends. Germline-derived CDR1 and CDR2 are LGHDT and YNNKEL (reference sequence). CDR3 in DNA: TGTGCCAGCAGCCAAGATCGCGGCAGGGCTACCTACGAGCAGTACTTC. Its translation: CASSQDRGRATYEQYF.

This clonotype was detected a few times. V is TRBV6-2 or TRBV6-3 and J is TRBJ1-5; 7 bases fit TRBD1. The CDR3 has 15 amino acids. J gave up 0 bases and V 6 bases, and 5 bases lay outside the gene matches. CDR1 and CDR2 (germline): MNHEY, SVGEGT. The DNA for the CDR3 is TGTGCCAGCAGGCTGACAGGGTATAGCAATCAGCCCCAGCATTTT. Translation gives CASRLTGYSNQPQHF.

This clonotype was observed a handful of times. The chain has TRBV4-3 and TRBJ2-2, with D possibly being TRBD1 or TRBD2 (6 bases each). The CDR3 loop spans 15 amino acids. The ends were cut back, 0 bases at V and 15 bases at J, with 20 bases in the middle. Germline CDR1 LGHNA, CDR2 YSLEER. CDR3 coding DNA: TGCGCCAGCAGCCAAGAAGGTGGAGGAGGGGGGAGCGTGTTTTTT. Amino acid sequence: CASSQEGGGGGSVFF.

The CDR3 reads CASSWSRFRGTDTQYF. DNA of the CDR3: TGTGCCAGCAGCTGGTCCAGATTCCGGGGCACAGATACGCAGTATTTT. The V call is TRBV6-2 or TRBV6-3, the J call TRBJ2-3; no definite D call. This CDR3 spans 16 amino acids. Germline CDR1 reads MNHEY; CDR2 reads SVGEGT. V gave up 6 bases and J gave up 1 base, with 17 bases separating them.